This TCR beta chain is drawn from a study of blood T cell repertoires in COVID-19. Study details: Acute and convalescent COVID-19 specimens originated in the United States, Italy and Spain.

TCRdb's copy holds only in-frame clones and misses some; the assay was immunoSEQ multiplex PCR. The table includes tens of thousands of clones, more than 75% detected once. Germline CDR1 is SGHAT and CDR2 is FQNNGV. V gave up 1 base and J gave up 2 bases, with 12 bases separating them. The CDR3 sequence is 15 residues long. The rearrangement links TRBV11-2 to TRBJ2-7, with D possibly TRBD2 on 6 matching bases. Sequenced sample: peripheral blood. The source of this sequence is a man at least 80 years old in a cohort sampled during active COVID-19. The CDR3 loop is CASSLGDSPAYEQYF. In DNA, the CDR3 is TGTGCCAGCAGCTTAGGGGACTCACCCGCCTACGAGCAGTACTTC.